Described below is a single T cell receptor (beta chain) sequence and its context. The antigen remains unidentified. CD8+ and CD4+ T cells taken from blood had their TCR beta sequenced. These data are taken from a study of CD8 T cells in Susac syndrome. Study-wide points: Repertoires of Susac syndrome CD4+ T cells lacked clonal expansion. It was acknowledged in the study that its TCR sequencing and HLA analysis involved a relatively small number of individuals.

CDR1 and CDR2 (germline): KGHSH, LQKENI. The J segment lost 4 bases and the V segment lost 2 bases, leaving 6 bases of the junction unmatched. This CDR3 has 15 amino acids. Random hexamers were used to reverse transcribe the RNA input (about 0.45 to 1 ug). TCRdb analysed the immunoSEQ multiplex PCR reads with MiXCR anew, one entry per CDR3 protein. This table holds 120,000 to 150,000 distinct CDR3 sequences, approximately 96% found once. The source of this sequence is a human donor with Susac syndrome. This chain joins TRBV18 and TRBJ2-5; TRBD1 matches 8 bases. Material for sequencing was CD4+ T cells from PBMCs. The CDR3 loop is CASSPISQGAETQYF. As DNA, the CDR3 is TGTGCCAGCTCACCAATTAGTCAGGGGGCAGAGACCCAGTACTTC.